Presented here are 20 T cell receptor beta chains from one specimen sequenced in a study of cytomegalovirus exposure and HLA in healthy donors (dated by TCRdb to 2017 to 2019). Receptors were amplified or captured by the immunoSEQ multiplex PCR assay. A mixture of 60 forward primers for TCR Vbeta segments and 13 reverse primers for TCR Jbeta segments was used in the multiplex PCR. TCRdb retrieved this table from immuneACCESS and kept in-frame rearrangements only. Not all clones are present; in checked studies, unresolved V genes account for under half, and no reason is known for the remainder. For this sample there are more than 130,000 clones; roughly 75% appear just once. Nearly 7% of the sample is in the top ten clones. Sequencing was carried out using PBMCs. All receptors derive from a man aged 40-55 years in good health and CMV-seropositive.

The CDR3 DNA reads as TGTGCCAGCAGTGAATGGGGGGGATGGACCGGGGAGCTGTTTTTT. Translating gives CASSEWGGWTGELFF. This chain joins TRBV6-1 and TRBJ2-2, with TRBD2 identical over 7 bases. CDR3 length: 15 amino acids. Germline assignment: CDR1 MNHNS and CDR2 SASEGT. V dropped 2 bases and J dropped 5; count of bases not matched to a gene: 5.

V is TRBV14 and J is TRBJ1-1; perhaps TRBD1 as D (6 bases). The V end was cut by 7 bases, the J end by 6 bases, with 15 bases between. Germline assignment: CDR1 SGHDN and CDR2 FVKESK. The CDR3 covers 13 residues. The CDR3: CASNVTGKAEAFF. The CDR3 DNA is TGTGCCAGCAACGTTACAGGGAAGGCTGAAGCTTTCTTT.

The CDR3 bases are TGTGCCAGCAGCCACCCCGGGACCGGGGAGCTGTTTTTT. It yields the protein CASSHPGTGELFF. V and J are TRBV6-5 and TRBJ2-2; D call uncertain. The CDR3 runs 13 residues. The germline gives CDR1 MNHEY, CDR2 SVGAGI. The V end was cut by 6 bases, the J end by 5 bases, with 10 bases between.

The genes are TRBV5-4 and TRBJ1-1; a weak D match, TRBD1 (6 bases). Trimming left V 0 bases short and J 7 bases short, with 19 bases between. Germline CDR1 is SGHNT and CDR2 is YYREEE (reference sequence). CDR3 length: 16 residues. The CDR3 region is CASSLGFRRGAFEAFF. CDR3 nucleotide sequence: TGTGCCAGCAGCTTGGGTTTTCGTCGGGGGGCGTTTGAAGCTTTCTTT. The full variable domain, completed using reference TRBV5-4 and TRBJ1-1, is ETGVTQSPTHLIKTRGQQVTLRCSSQSGHNTVSWYQQALGQGPQFIFQYYREEENGRGNFPPRFSGLQFPNYSSELNVNALELDDSALYLCASSLGFRRGAFEAFFGQGTRLTVV.

The J gene is TRBJ2-3, the V gene TRBV28; 10 bases are shared with TRBD2. Germline V gene data show CDR1 as MDHEN and CDR2 as SYDVKM. This CDR3 is built from 18 residues. V lost 4 bases, J lost 4 bases, and 14 bases stayed unmatched. CDR3 sequence: CASSSYTLSSGGSDTQYF. The CDR3 region has the DNA TGTGCCAGCAGTTCGTACACCCTTTCTAGCGGGGGATCAGATACGCAGTATTTT.

V is TRBV6-6 and J is TRBJ1-1; TRBD1 matches at 8 bases. V lost 8 bases to trimming and J lost 2 bases; unmatched junction nucleotides: 7. This CDR3 is 14 amino acids long. Germline CDR1 MNHNY, CDR2 SVGAGI (reference sequence). In nucleotides, the CDR3 is TGTGCCAGCTCGGGGACAGGAGGTAACACTGAAGCTTTCTTT. This codes for CASSGTGGNTEAFF.

This rearrangement joins TRBV2 to TRBJ1-2; a possible D gene is TRBD1 (5 bases). This CDR3 contains 15 residues. CDR1 is SNHLY and CDR2 is FYNNEI in the germline V gene. V was shortened by 2 bases and J by 2 bases, with 12 bases between the two germline ends. For the CDR3, the DNA is TGTGCCAGCAGTGAAAAAGGAGGGGTCAACTATGGCTACACCTTC. Amino acids: CASSEKGGVNYGYTF.

J is TRBJ1-4 and V is TRBV2, with TRBD1 identical over 10 bases. The V segment lost 3 bases and the J segment 10 bases; nucleotides outside the gene matches: 8. The CDR3 extends over 15 amino acids. Germline V gene data show CDR1 as SNHLY and CDR2 as FYNNEI. CDR3 coding DNA: TGTGCCAGCAGTGAGGGGACAGGGGCGACTGGAAAACTGTTTTTT. Protein: CASSEGTGATGKLFF.

The chain carries TRBV18 and TRBJ1-5; TRBD1 is a possible D gene (5 bases). Trimming pared 6 bases from V and 5 bases from J, leaving 11 bases between. Germline values: CDR1 KGHSH, CDR2 LQKENI. The CDR3 totals 13 residues. CDR3 in DNA: TGTGCCAGCTCGCCGGACATATATCAGCCCCAGCATTTT. Protein product: CASSPDIYQPQHF.

The CDR3 DNA follows: TGTGCCAGCATGGTGGTACCCTATGGCACAGATACGCAGTATTTT. The encoded protein is CASMVVPYGTDTQYF. The chain uses TRBV2 and TRBJ2-3; D ambiguous. Trimming shortened V by 7 bases and J by 1 base, and 15 bases separated the two germline ends. Germline V gives CDR1 SNHLY, CDR2 FYNNEI. The length of the CDR3 is 15 residues.

This chain links TRBV5-1 with TRBJ2-5, with D possibly TRBD2 on 6 matching bases. This CDR3 contains 14 residues. Per germline, CDR1 SGHRS and CDR2 YFSETQ. With 3 bases removed from V and 3 bases from J, the gap between germline ends came to 12 bases. CDR3 amino acids: CASSSPGLKETQYF. DNA of the CDR3: TGCGCCAGCAGCTCGCCGGGACTCAAAGAGACCCAGTACTTC.

The chain links TRBV2 to TRBJ1-1, with unresolved D. This CDR3 spans 15 amino acids. Germline V gene data show CDR1 as SNHLY and CDR2 as FYNNEI. V was trimmed by 2 bases and J by 4 bases, leaving 14 bases between them. CDR3 in amino acids: CASSERGWIGTEAFF. CDR3 coding DNA: TGTGCCAGCAGTGAACGGGGATGGATAGGCACTGAAGCTTTCTTT.

The genes are TRBV5-1 and TRBJ1-2; a possible D gene is TRBD1 (5 bases). There are 15 residues in the CDR3. The germline gives CDR1 SGHRS, CDR2 YFSETQ. The germline V and J ends were trimmed by 3 bases and 4 bases, with 16 bases remaining between them. CDR3 sequence (DNA): TGCGCCAGCAGCTCTAACCGGGACGGGGGCTATGGCTACACCTTC. Its protein is CASSSNRDGGYGYTF.

J is TRBJ1-2 and V is TRBV7-9, with D unresolved. Germline values: CDR1 SEHNR, CDR2 FQNEAQ (reference sequence). The V end was cut by 9 bases, the J end by 4 bases, with 12 bases between. This CDR3 spans 12 amino acids. DNA of the CDR3: TGTGCCAGTTCAACAGCTCTCTATGGCTACACCTTC. Protein sequence: CASSTALYGYTF.

The chain has TRBV5-4 and TRBJ2-7, with TRBD2 identical over 7 bases. Germline V gene data show CDR1 as SGHNT and CDR2 as YYREEE (reference sequence). J was trimmed by 7 bases and V by 7 bases; bases with no gene match: 11. This CDR3 is 13 amino acids long. The CDR3 bases are TGTGCCAGCTCCGGGGACTACGTTGGGGAGCAGTACTTC. It translates to CASSGDYVGEQYF. The full variable domain, in which reference TRBV5-4 and TRBJ2-7 provide the parts outside the CDR3, is ETGVTQSPTHLIKTRGQQVTLRCSSQSGHNTVSWYQQALGQGPQFIFQYYREEENGRGNFPPRFSGLQFPNYSSELNVNALELDDSALYLCASSGDYVGEQYFGPGTRLTVT.

V and J are TRBV2 and TRBJ1-5, with TRBD1 identical over 7 bases. Germline V gene data show CDR1 as SNHLY and CDR2 as FYNNEI. Trimming removed 6 bases from V and 1 base from J; junction bases left unmatched: 12. CDR3 size: 17 residues. The DNA of the CDR3 is TGTGCCAGCAGCCCCGACAGGGCGTGGGAAAGCAATCAGCCCCAGCATTTT. This codes for CASSPDRAWESNQPQHF.

This clone was seen a handful of times. This chain links TRBV5-6 with TRBJ2-7; tentative D call: TRBD2 (6 bases). The CDR3 spans 15 residues. V lost 2 bases and J 1 base, leaving 13 bases between the germline ends. CDR1 SGHDT and CDR2 YYEEEE come from the germline V gene. In DNA form, the CDR3 reads TGTGCCAGCAGCTTATCTCCGGGAGTTTCCTACGAGCAGTACTTC. This sequence encodes CASSLSPGVSYEQYF. The full variable domain, completed using reference TRBV5-6 and TRBJ2-7, is DAGVTQSPTHLIKTRGQQVTLRCSPKSGHDTVSWYQQALGQGPQFIFQYYEEEERQRGNFPDRFSGHQFPNYSSELNVNALLLGDSALYLCASSLSPGVSYEQYFGPGTRLTVT.

The chain recombines TRBV5-8 with TRBJ1-4; D perhaps matches TRBD1 (5 bases). V lost 4 bases and J lost 12, with 22 bases in between. Germline V gene data show CDR1 as SGHTS and CDR2 as YDEGEE. The CDR3 spans 15 residues. The CDR3 reads CASSTPRDGETQLFF. The CDR3 DNA sequence: TGTGCCAGCAGCACGCCGCGGGACGGAGAAACGCAACTGTTTTTT.

This clone was seen more than once but under ten times. The V and J genes are TRBV6-5 and TRBJ1-2, with TRBD1 identical over 9 bases. Germline values: CDR1 MNHEY, CDR2 SVGAGI. Losses at the gene ends were 5 bases for V and 6 bases for J; bases not matched to a gene: 10. This CDR3 contains 15 residues. The CDR3 loop reads CASSHPGTGIDGYTF. Written as DNA, the CDR3 is TGTGCCAGCAGTCACCCCGGGACAGGGATAGATGGCTACACCTTC.

This clone has only a few counts. The chain couples TRBV5-1 to TRBJ1-2; 8 bases map to TRBD1. Germline CDR1 SGHRS, CDR2 YFSETQ. The CDR3 sequence is 15 residues long. Trimming took 0 bases from V and 8 from J; bases not matched to a gene: 9. CDR3 protein: CASSLGPGQEGGYTF. CDR3 nucleotide sequence: TGCGCCAGCAGCTTGGGGCCGGGACAGGAGGGAGGCTACACCTTC.